Following are 31 T cell receptor beta chains from one sample sequenced in a study of CD8 T cells in ankylosing spondylitis. Their antigens remain unidentified. TCRdb re-analysed the 5' RACE reads in MiXCR, keeping a single row per CDR3 protein. The repertoire holds approximately 540,000 distinct CDR3 sequences, with about 13% as singletons. Notes on the study in general: About 8 highly homologous variants made up a TCR beta motif that seemed to typify ankylosing spondylitis blood.

Source material: blood, either unsorted or a sorted T cell fraction (not recorded which). The source is a male donor with ankylosing spondylitis.

This clonotype has ten or more counts. The gene calls are TRBV2 and TRBJ2-5; D is ambiguous. Deletions cut 8 bases from V and 4 bases from J, with 8 bases between. Germline assignment: CDR1 SNHLY and CDR2 FYNNEI. CDR3 length equals 11 residues. For the CDR3, the DNA is TGTGCCAGCGGGTGGGGAGAGACCCAGTACTTC. Translated: CASGWGETQYF.

This clonotype has more than one count but fewer than ten. The genes are TRBV10-3 and TRBJ2-1; either TRBD1 or TRBD2 may fit D (5 bases each). The CDR3 is made up of 13 amino acids. Deletions cut 6 bases from V and 5 bases from J, with 11 bases between. Per the germline V gene, CDR1 is ENHRY and CDR2 is SYGVKD. The CDR3 spells CAIRAGTHNEQFF. CDR3 bases: TGTGCCATCAGAGCCGGGACCCACAATGAGCAGTTCTTC.

The rearrangement uses TRBV20-1 and TRBJ2-7; D is ambiguous. V was clipped by 5 bases and J by 3 bases, with 11 bases between them. The germline CDR1 and CDR2 sequences are DFQATT and SNEGSKA (reference sequence). The CDR3 consists of 12 residues. This chain's CDR3 is CSAEGSVYEQYF. The CDR3 region has the DNA TGCAGTGCTGAAGGCAGCGTCTACGAGCAGTACTTC.

This clonotype was recorded a few times. The chain links TRBV4-2 to TRBJ2-1; 9 bases match TRBD2. The CDR3 is 16 amino acids. CDR1 and CDR2 (germline): LGHNA, YNFKEQ. V lost 0 bases, J lost 5 bases, and 5 bases stayed unmatched. CDR3 protein: CASSQDRTSVHNEQFF. The CDR3 DNA reads TGTGCCAGCAGCCAAGATCGGACTAGCGTCCACAATGAGCAGTTCTTC.

V usage is TRBV20-1 and J usage is TRBJ2-7, with 8 bases that match TRBD1. The CDR3 runs 14 residues. Germline values: CDR1 DFQATT, CDR2 SNEGSKA (reference sequence). V was pared by 6 bases and J by 6 bases, with 13 bases of the junction left unmatched. The CDR3 loop is CSATPSRGPGEQYF. The CDR3 coding sequence is TGCAGTGCAACTCCTTCCAGGGGGCCGGGCGAGCAGTACTTC.

This rearrangement joins TRBV6-5 to TRBJ2-2; maybe TRBD2 (6 bases). CDR1 and CDR2 from the germline V gene are MNHEY and SVGAGI. The V gene lost 2 bases and the J gene lost 5 bases, with 12 bases spanning the gap. This CDR3 region has 15 residues. The CDR3 loop is CASSYVEEGTGELFF. The CDR3 DNA is TGTGCCAGCAGTTACGTAGAGGAGGGGACCGGGGAGCTGTTTTTT.

The chain employs TRBV28 and TRBJ2-1; D gene uncertain. V lost 5 bases, J lost 0 bases, and 11 bases lay in between. CDR1 and CDR2 from the germline V gene are MDHEN and SYDVKM. The CDR3 extends over 15 amino acids. DNA of the CDR3: TGTGCCAGCAGTGGATCTACAACCTCCTACAATGAGCAGTTCTTC. It encodes CASSGSTTSYNEQFF.

V and J are TRBV4-2 and TRBJ2-1, with D perhaps matching TRBD1 (6 bases). Germline V gene lookup returns CDR1 LGHNA and CDR2 YNFKEQ. The CDR3 is 14 residues long. V was clipped by 5 bases and J by 7 bases, with 15 bases between them. CDR3 bases: TGTGCCAGCAGCTTCGGGACACTGAGAAATGAGCAGTTCTTC. Residues: CASSFGTLRNEQFF.

The chain uses TRBV5-6 and TRBJ2-1; 8 bases align to TRBD1. The CDR3 is 15 amino acids. Germline V lookup: CDR1 SGHDT, CDR2 YYEEEE. V was clipped by 0 bases and J by 5 bases; unmatched bases: 4. The CDR3 loop is CASSLVDRGNNEQFF. The CDR3 bases are TGTGCCAGCAGCTTGGTCGACAGGGGTAACAATGAGCAGTTCTTC.

The chain has TRBV14 and TRBJ2-1; TRBD2 might be the D (5 bases). The V gene lost 1 base and the J gene lost 12 bases, with 13 bases spanning the gap. Per the germline V gene, CDR1 is SGHDN and CDR2 is FVKESK. The CDR3 is made up of 13 amino acids. CDR3 region: CASSQVAAGVQFF. In nucleotides, the CDR3 is TGTGCCAGCAGCCAAGTGGCCGCCGGGGTGCAGTTCTTC.

This clonotype has just a few counts. The genes are TRBV13 and TRBJ1-1; TRBD1 might be the D (5 bases). Trimming took off 5 bases at V and 11 bases at J, with 15 bases between the two ends. Germline values: CDR1 PRHDT, CDR2 FYEKMQ (reference sequence). The CDR3 spans 12 residues. CDR3 sequence: CASSPGRDKAFF. CDR3 coding DNA: TGTGCCAGCAGCCCAGGGAGGGATAAGGCTTTCTTT.

The chain is built from TRBV5-1 and TRBJ2-2, with 7 bases that match TRBD1. The CDR3 is 15 amino acids. V gave up 3 bases and J gave up 3 bases; unmatched junction bases: 5. CDR1 is SGHRS, CDR2 YFSETQ, per germline. CDR3 residues: CASSWDSLDTGELFF. DNA for the CDR3: TGCGCCAGCAGCTGGGACAGCCTGGACACCGGGGAGCTGTTTTTT.

The chain recombines TRBV29-1 with TRBJ2-7, with D possibly TRBD1 on 6 matching bases. Deletions cut 6 bases from V and 2 bases from J, with 11 bases between. The length of the CDR3 is 12 residues. Germline CDR1 SQVTM, CDR2 ANQGSEA. The CDR3 bases are TGCAGCGTGAGTAAGGGGGCCTACGAGCAGTACTTC. Translation: CSVSKGAYEQYF.

The table lists this clonotype with many counts. The chain couples TRBV24-1 to TRBJ2-1; 11 bases line up with TRBD2. The J segment lost 8 bases and the V segment lost 10 bases, leaving 9 bases of the junction unmatched. Germline V gives CDR1 KGHDR, CDR2 SFDVKD. The CDR3 consists of 14 residues. DNA of the CDR3: TGTGCCACAGGCGCTACGGGACTAGCGGATGAGCAGTTCTTC. Translation gives CATGATGLADEQFF.

There are many counts of this clonotype. J is TRBJ2-5 and V is TRBV2; D is ambiguous. CDR1 and CDR2 (germline): SNHLY, FYNNEI. This CDR3 contains 15 residues. With 4 bases removed from V and 1 base from J, the gap between germline ends came to 13 bases. This chain's CDR3 is CASSGLAGPQETQYF. CDR3 bases: TGTGCCAGCAGTGGATTAGCTGGCCCCCAAGAGACCCAGTACTTC.

This clonotype was found a few times. This chain uses TRBV7-9 with TRBJ2-7, with D perhaps matching TRBD2 (6 bases). Trimming left V 5 bases short and J 2 bases short, with 19 bases between. The CDR3 length is 16 residues. Per germline, CDR1 SEHNR and CDR2 FQNEAQ (reference sequence). CDR3 coding DNA: TGTGCCAGCAGCGCAGCATTAGGCGGGAAAGCCTACGAGCAGTACTTC. It codes for CASSAALGGKAYEQYF.

This clonotype was seen repeatedly, ten times or more. This chain uses TRBV9 with TRBJ2-1, with D possibly matching TRBD2 (6 bases). The V end was cut by 6 bases, the J end by 0 bases, with 10 bases between. Germline-derived CDR1 and CDR2 are SGDLS and YYNGEE. The CDR3 contains 14 residues. This CDR3 is CASNRGNSYNEQFF. The CDR3 DNA follows: TGTGCCAGCAACCGGGGGAACTCCTACAATGAGCAGTTCTTC.

The chain recombines TRBV6-1 with TRBJ1-4; D is undetermined. Trimming took off 1 base at V and 0 bases at J, with 9 bases between the two ends. The germline V gene has CDR1 MNHNS and CDR2 SASEGT. CDR3 size: 16 residues. In DNA form, the CDR3 reads TGTGCCAGCAGTGAAGGGAAGAGTGCAACTAATGAAAAACTGTTTTTT. Protein sequence: CASSEGKSATNEKLFF.

Worth noting for this clonotype: A much larger clone lies a single base off, so this may be a read error. The V call is TRBV3-1, the J call TRBJ2-7, with 7 bases aligning to TRBD2. The CDR3 extends over 14 amino acids. The V gene's germline CDR1 is LGHDT and CDR2 YNNKEL (reference sequence). Trimming removed 3 bases from V and 9 bases from J; junction bases left unmatched: 11. The CDR3 DNA sequence: TGTGCCAGCAGCCATGCGGGAGCGAGAAACGGGCAGTACTTC. Its protein is CASSHAGARNGQYF.

This chain joins TRBV19 and TRBJ2-1, with no clear D. Trimming left V 4 bases short and J 5 bases short, with 18 bases between. The germline gives CDR1 LNHDA, CDR2 SQIVND (reference sequence). The CDR3 spans 16 residues. The DNA for the CDR3 is TGTGCCAGTAGTAATTATTGGGGTGGAGAGGACAATGAGCAGTTCTTC. It codes for CASSNYWGGEDNEQFF.

The chain links TRBV10-3 to TRBJ2-5; 11 bases map to TRBD1. This CDR3 is 15 amino acids long. Germline V gene lookup returns CDR1 ENHRY and CDR2 SYGVKD. J gave up 5 bases and V 3 bases, and 5 bases lay outside the gene matches. The CDR3 nucleotides are TGTGCCATCAGTGACCCCGGGACAGGGGGGGAGACCCAGTACTTC. It encodes CAISDPGTGGETQYF.

This clonotype has a count of ten or more. This rearrangement joins TRBV24-1 to TRBJ1-2, with 7 bases lining up with TRBD1. The J segment lost 8 bases and the V segment lost 5 bases, leaving 10 bases of the junction unmatched. This CDR3 spans 14 amino acids. Germline V gives CDR1 KGHDR, CDR2 SFDVKD. The DNA of the CDR3 is TGTGCCACCAGTGGGGACAGCTCTTGGGAAGGCTACACCTTC. It yields the protein CATSGDSSWEGYTF.

This chain joins TRBV11-2 and TRBJ2-5, with TRBD2 identical over 7 bases. Trimming removed 0 bases from V and 2 bases from J; junction bases left unmatched: 3. This CDR3 spans 15 amino acids. Germline-derived CDR1 and CDR2 are SGHAT and FQNNGV. The CDR3 loop reads CASSLETSTQETQYF. The CDR3 nucleotides are TGTGCCAGCAGCTTAGAGACTAGCACACAAGAGACCCAGTACTTC.

In this sample, this clonotype turned up a few times. The chain carries TRBV11-3 and TRBJ1-1; 7 nucleotides align to TRBD1. V lost 3 bases, J lost 4 bases, and 5 bases stayed unmatched. This CDR3 has 14 residues. Germline V gene lookup returns CDR1 SGHNT and CDR2 YENEEA. CDR3 DNA sequence: TGTGCCAGCAGCTTGGCGGGACAGATCACTGAAGCTTTCTTT. Amino acids: CASSLAGQITEAFF. Full variable domain (outside the CDR3, taken from reference TRBV11-3 and TRBJ1-1): EAGVVQSPRYKIIEKKQPVAFWCNPISGHNTLYWYLQNLGQGPELLIRYENEEAVDDSQLPKDRFSAERLKGVDSTLKIQPAELGDSAVYLCASSLAGQITEAFFGQGTRLTVV.

This clonotype has just a few counts. The chain links TRBV21-1 to TRBJ2-5. TRBV21-1 has pseudogene status. CDR3 size: 13 residues. CDR3 nucleotides: TGTGCCAGCAGCAAATTTGAAAAAGAGACCCAGTACTTC. Translation gives CASSKFEKETQYF.

This chain connects TRBV24-1 to TRBJ2-5; D is unresolved. Germline CDR1 is KGHDR and CDR2 is SFDVKD. The CDR3 contains 15 residues. Trimming cost V 3 bases and J 0 bases, with 10 bases left between them. The CDR3 nucleotides are TGTGCCACCAGTGATACCGTACGGTACCAAGAGACCCAGTACTTC. Amino acid sequence: CATSDTVRYQETQYF.

This clonotype was counted a few times. The chain uses TRBV5-1 and TRBJ1-1; TRBD1 might be the D (5 bases). V was shortened by 0 bases and J by 13 bases, with 19 bases between the two germline ends. This CDR3 is built from 14 residues. Germline values: CDR1 SGHRS, CDR2 YFSETQ. CDR3: CASSLDTGGAVVFF. The DNA of the CDR3 is TGCGCCAGCAGCTTGGACACCGGCGGGGCTGTTGTTTTCTTT.

The V and J genes are TRBV20-1 and TRBJ2-3; a possible D gene is TRBD2 (5 bases). The CDR3 loop spans 13 amino acids. The germline gives CDR1 DFQATT, CDR2 SNEGSKA (reference sequence). The V end was cut by 7 bases, the J end by 5 bases, with 16 bases between. CDR3 nucleotide sequence: TGCAGTGTGAGCGGCCTAGAGGGAGATACGCAGTATTTT. It specifies CSVSGLEGDTQYF.

The chain combines TRBV18 with TRBJ2-3; D may correspond to TRBD1 or TRBD2 (6 bases each). CDR1 and CDR2 from the germline V gene are KGHSH and LQKENI. Trimming took off 2 bases at V and 1 base at J, with 10 bases between the two ends. The CDR3 runs 15 residues. The CDR3 coding sequence is TGTGCCAGCTCACCAGCAGGGGAGGGCACAGATACGCAGTATTTT. Amino acids: CASSPAGEGTDTQYF.

V gene TRBV6-6 combines with J gene TRBJ2-3; D uncertain. There are 13 residues in the CDR3. V dropped 9 bases and J dropped 2 bases, with 12 bases sitting between them. CDR1 and CDR2 from the germline V gene are MNHNY and SVGAGI (reference sequence). CDR3 sequence reads: CASKRDVTDTQYF. CDR3 in DNA: TGTGCCAGTAAAAGGGATGTCACAGATACGCAGTATTTT.

In its sample, this clonotype was seen many times. J is TRBJ2-1 and V is TRBV5-4; D gene uncertain. This CDR3 spans 11 amino acids. Trimming removed 7 bases from V and 1 base from J, with 3 bases in between. Germline V gene sequence: CDR1 SGHNT, CDR2 YYREEE (reference sequence). In DNA form, the CDR3 reads TGTGCCAGCTGGTCCTACAATGAGCAGTTCTTC. It encodes CASWSYNEQFF.